The sample holds many counts of the clone carrying this TCR beta chain. The antigen is not known. This specimen comes from a study of early T cells in non-severe SARS-CoV-2 infection. Turning to the study itself: The study sequenced bulk RNA from unsorted whole blood, with chains unpaired.

Study results and caveats: CD4 and private specificities were missed by VDJdb matching, which favored anti-spike CD8 responses.

MiXCR, run by TCRdb on the 5' RACE reads, gives a single entry per CDR3 protein. The sample yields roughly 48,000 distinct CDR3 sequences, 3.5% to 4.5% seen once. Per germline, CDR1 MGHRA and CDR2 YSYEKL. Trimming pared 5 bases from V and 8 bases from J, leaving 24 bases between. There are 16 residues in the CDR3. The material sequenced was whole blood. The sequence was obtained from an adult who was a healthcare worker with PCR-confirmed SARS-CoV-2 infection or an uninfected control (not recorded which). V is TRBV4-1 and J is TRBJ1-1; possible D gene TRBD1, 5 bases. The CDR3 bases are TGCGCCAGCAGCGAGAAAATAGGACACCTTCAACCCGAAGCTTTCTTT. This gives the protein CASSEKIGHLQPEAFF.